Reported below is one T cell receptor beta chain. The CDR3 has 15 amino acids. CDR1 is MNHNY and CDR2 is SVGAGI in the germline V gene (reference sequence). V was cut by 6 bases and J by 7 bases, with 18 bases left in between. This entry is derived from a study of shared T cell receptors in the human thymus. The method was immunoSEQ multiplex PCR; TCRdb's version includes in-frame clones alone and lacks a portion of them. The sample shows over 350,000 clones, roughly 94% of them seen only once. The specimen was thymocytes. This receptor was obtained from a human donor. The chain uses TRBV6-6 and TRBJ2-2; maybe TRBD1 (5 bases). The CDR3 nucleotides are TGTGCCAGCAGCCGTATGAAAACAGGCCACGGGGAGCTGTTTTTT. Translated: CASSRMKTGHGELFF.